Below, one TCR beta chain is given with its context. This entry is derived from a study of human T cells and chemical hapten exposure. Time point of the sample: patch test 1, 2 weeks after DPC sensitization. Treatment: therapeutic diphenylcyclopropenone sensitization with weekly scalp DPC. V lost 4 bases, J lost 2 bases, and 12 bases lay in between. Germline loops: CDR1 MNHEY, CDR2 SMNVEV (reference sequence). The CDR3 loop spans 16 amino acids. Each CDR3 protein is one row after TCRdb ran MiXCR on the RACE reads. The sample carries 180,000 or so distinct CDR3 sequences, 20% to 25% recorded once. This specimen consisted of whole blood, obtained in connection with sensitization to the hapten diphenylcyclopropenone (DPC). The sequence was obtained from a woman between 45 and 65 years old with alopecia areata. Some clones in this sample may be carry-over from other donors' samples. The chain employs TRBV27 and TRBJ2-6, with a possible D match to TRBD2 (6 bases). CDR3 in amino acids: CASSWSREAGANVLTF. CDR3 sequence (DNA): TGTGCCAGCAGTTGGAGCAGGGAGGCTGGGGCCAACGTCCTGACTTTC.